The clone carrying this T cell receptor beta chain appeared once. The data are from a study of human T cells and chemical hapten exposure. The overall study: Application of 0.01% DPC to the upper back was done by patch test, with a reading at 6 days.

It was the library that attached unique molecular identifiers to individual cDNA molecules. TCRdb passed the reads through MiXCR, listing each CDR3 protein once. This table has 4,800 or so distinct CDR3 sequences, 50% to 65% appearing once. Treatment of the sample: therapeutic diphenylcyclopropenone sensitization with weekly scalp DPC. Those who donated were patients with alopecia, 18 to 70 years of age, and suitable for DPC. Trimming cost V 6 bases and J 5 bases; bases outside gene matches: 20. This CDR3 is built from 19 residues. The sequence came from an adult with alopecia areata. Some clones in this sample may be carry-over from other donors' samples. This table probably holds off-target reads from a library built for another chain. The sample consisted of whole blood, taken before DPC sensitization or 2, 6, or about 24 weeks after (not recorded which). V is TRBV12-3 or TRBV12-4 and J is TRBJ2-3; 10 positions match TRBD2. CDR3 sequence reads: CASRSPAIAGGYWRDTQYF. The CDR3 nucleotides are TGTGCCAGCAGAAGCCCGGCGATAGCGGGAGGATACTGGAGAGATACGCAGTATTTT.